The 24 T cell receptor beta chains given below trace back to one sample, sequenced in a study of blood T cell repertoires in COVID-19 (dated by TCRdb to the early 2020s). Libraries came from the immunoSEQ multiplex PCR assay. The immuneACCESS repertoire file appears here via TCRdb, limited to in-frame rearrangements. These files lack a portion of the clones; in checked studies, under half of the deficit traces to unresolved V genes, and the cause of the others is not known. Within this sample are about 45,000 clones, with almost 85% of them counted one time only. Around 15% of the sample goes to the ten largest clones. Sequenced sample: peripheral blood. The receptors originated from a human donor in a cohort sampled during active COVID-19.

This chain joins TRBV11-2 and TRBJ2-3, with 8 bases matching TRBD2. Germline trimming cut 5 bases from V and 7 bases from J; bases unmatched to any gene: 11. The germline CDR1 and CDR2 sequences are SGHAT and FQNNGV. CDR3 size: 15 residues. The CDR3 spells CASSAEREKWYTQYF. The CDR3 nucleotides are TGTGCCAGCAGCGCAGAGCGGGAGAAATGGTATACGCAGTATTTT.

This chain uses TRBV3-1 (or the pseudogene TRBV3-2) with TRBJ2-3; 14 bases are shared with TRBD2. Germline trimming cut 4 bases from V and 3 bases from J; bases unmatched to any gene: 9. Per the germline V gene, CDR1 is LGHDT and CDR2 is YNNKEL (reference sequence). The length of the CDR3 is 18 residues. The chain's CDR3 is CASSRRGTSGGRTDTQYF. DNA of the CDR3: TGTGCCAGCAGCCGAAGGGGGACTAGCGGGGGTAGAACAGATACGCAGTATTTT.

A word on this clone: Additional DNA sequences in this sample encode the identical CDR3. The V call is TRBV18, the J call TRBJ2-7; 7 bases line up with TRBD1. The CDR3 runs 14 residues. Germline V lookup: CDR1 KGHSH, CDR2 LQKENI. The trim removed 2 bases at V and 1 base at J, leaving 2 bases unmatched. CDR3 nucleotides: TGTGCCAGCTCACCAAACAGGGGTTCCTACGAGCAGTACTTC. Its protein product is CASSPNRGSYEQYF.

The chain joins TRBV7-9 to TRBJ2-1, with D tentatively TRBD2 (6 bases). V lost 4 bases and J 6 bases, leaving 7 bases between the germline ends. This CDR3 spans 12 amino acids. CDR1 is SEHNR and CDR2 is FQNEAQ in the germline V gene (reference sequence). The CDR3 is CASSWGGNEQFF. The DNA of the CDR3 is TGTGCCAGCAGCTGGGGAGGCAATGAGCAGTTCTTC.

The genes are TRBV11-3 and TRBJ2-1, with 13 bases lining up with TRBD2. Trimming cost V 1 base and J 3 bases; bases outside gene matches: 3. This CDR3 contains 17 residues. Germline loops: CDR1 SGHNT, CDR2 YENEEA. In DNA form, the CDR3 reads TGTGCCAGCAGCTTAGGGGGGACTAGCGGGGACTACAATGAGCAGTTCTTC. This encodes CASSLGGTSGDYNEQFF. Filled out from reference TRBV11-3 and TRBJ2-1, the complete variable domain reads EAGVVQSPRYKIIEKKQPVAFWCNPISGHNTLYWYLQNLGQGPELLIRYENEEAVDDSQLPKDRFSAERLKGVDSTLKIQPAELGDSAVYLCASSLGGTSGDYNEQFFGPGTRLTVL.

Only one count was recorded for this clone. V and J are TRBV14 and TRBJ2-7, with a possible D match to TRBD2 (5 bases). The CDR3 runs 12 residues. The germline gives CDR1 SGHDN, CDR2 FVKESK. Trimming removed 0 bases from V and 7 bases from J, with 7 bases in between. The CDR3 region is CASSQEWREQYF. CDR3 coding DNA: TGTGCCAGCAGCCAAGAGTGGAGGGAGCAGTACTTC.

This clone has a single count. The rearrangement links TRBV4-2 to TRBJ2-7; weak D call: TRBD1 (6 bases). Germline loops: CDR1 LGHNA, CDR2 YNFKEQ. The CDR3 runs to 12 residues. Between the trimmed V and J ends, which lost 4 bases and 3 bases, there was a span of 7 bases. CDR3 residues: CASSLQGYEQYF. The CDR3 coding sequence is TGTGCCAGCAGCCTACAGGGCTACGAGCAGTACTTC.

The chain uses TRBV10-3 and TRBJ1-2; no firm D call. This CDR3 region has 13 residues. Germline CDR1 ENHRY, CDR2 SYGVKD. V shed 9 bases and J shed 8 bases, with 19 bases lying between them. The CDR3 nucleotides are TGTGCCATATCGCGGTCGGGGTCGGAGGGCTACACCTTC. As protein: CAISRSGSEGYTF.

This chain uses TRBV19 with TRBJ2-5; D is possibly TRBD2 (6 bases). Deletions cut 7 bases from V and 0 bases from J, with 12 bases between. The CDR3 consists of 14 residues. Germline lookup yields CDR1 LNHDA and CDR2 SQIVND (reference sequence). The CDR3 here is CASTAGRNQETQYF. CDR3 coding DNA: TGTGCCAGTACCGCGGGGCGGAACCAAGAGACCCAGTACTTC.

This chain's CDR3 is CAWSHSTGNEQYF. The CDR3, as DNA: TGTGCCTGGAGTCACTCCACAGGTAACGAGCAGTACTTC. The chain recombines TRBV30 with TRBJ2-7; D may be TRBD1 (5 bases). V was clipped by 2 bases and J by 5 bases, with 13 bases between them. From germline, CDR1 is GTSNPN and CDR2 SVGIG (reference sequence). CDR3 length: 13 residues.

The chain has TRBV6-5 and TRBJ2-7, with D possibly matching TRBD1 (5 bases). Per the germline V gene, CDR1 is MNHEY and CDR2 is SVGAGI. The CDR3 has 13 amino acids. Between the trimmed V and J ends, which lost 4 bases and 5 bases, there was a span of 12 bases. CDR3 in DNA: TGTGCCAGCAGTTTGGGCAGGGCCCACGAGCAGTACTTC. Residues: CASSLGRAHEQYF.

The chain uses TRBV6-5 and TRBJ2-7; D is possibly TRBD1 (6 bases). V was clipped by 7 bases and J by 7 bases, with 14 bases between them. The CDR3 sequence is 12 residues long. Looked up from germline, CDR1 is MNHEY and CDR2 is SVGAGI. CDR3 sequence (DNA): TGTGCCAGCAAAGCCCTTAGGGGGGAGCAGTACTTC. It is translated as CASKALRGEQYF.

The V and J genes are TRBV6-1 and TRBJ1-2; no firm D call. The CDR3 has 14 residues. Trimming cost V 2 bases and J 6 bases, with 13 bases left between them. From germline, CDR1 is MNHNS and CDR2 SASEGT. CDR3 DNA: TGTGCCAGCAGTGAAAATTTCGGTTTAGATGGCTACACCTTC. The encoded protein is CASSENFGLDGYTF.

The chain's CDR3 is CAWISGVNTEAFF. CDR3 coding DNA: TGTGCCTGGATATCCGGGGTCAACACTGAAGCTTTCTTT. This chain joins TRBV30 and TRBJ1-1; D is unresolved. The CDR3 contains 13 residues. V lost 4 bases and J lost 2, with 11 bases in between. Per germline, CDR1 GTSNPN and CDR2 SVGIG (reference sequence).

The chain joins TRBV5-1 to TRBJ2-1, with 16 bases that match TRBD2. V gave up 3 bases and J gave up 7 bases; unmatched junction bases: 4. From germline, CDR1 is SGHRS and CDR2 YFSETQ. This CDR3 contains 16 residues. CDR3 bases: TGCGCCAGCAGCTCCATGGGACTAGCGGGAGGGAATGAGCAGTTCTTC. Protein sequence: CASSSMGLAGGNEQFF. The full variable domain, its missing parts supplied by reference TRBV5-1 and TRBJ2-1, is KAGVTQTPRYLIKTRGQQVTLSCSPISGHRSVSWYQQTPGQGLQFLFEYFSETQRNKGNFPGRFSGRQFSNSRSEMNVSTLELGDSALYLCASSSMGLAGGNEQFFGPGTRLTVL.

This chain joins TRBV6-1 and TRBJ2-7, with D perhaps matching TRBD1 (7 bases). The CDR3 extends over 14 amino acids. V dropped 2 bases and J dropped 5 bases, with 13 bases sitting between them. Germline CDR1 MNHNS, CDR2 SASEGT. CDR3: CASSERGRGNEQYF. The DNA for the CDR3 is TGTGCCAGCAGTGAAAGGGGGCGCGGGAACGAGCAGTACTTC.

J is TRBJ2-1 and V is TRBV12-1; the D call TRBD1 from the table was never checked on the DNA. TRBV12-1 is designated a pseudogene. The CDR3 sequence is 15 residues long. CDR3 DNA sequence: TGTGCCAGCAGCTCTGGGACAGATTTTTACAATGAGCAGTTCTTC. Translating it yields CASSSGTDFYNEQFF.

This chain uses TRBV5-4 with TRBJ2-2; TRBD2 is a possible D gene (6 bases). Germline CDR1 SGHNT, CDR2 YYREEE (reference sequence). The CDR3 is made up of 17 amino acids. The V gene lost 1 base and the J gene lost 0 bases, with 13 bases spanning the gap. The CDR3 here is CASSLWAGPANTGELFF. CDR3 sequence (DNA): TGTGCCAGCAGCTTGTGGGCGGGACCTGCGAACACCGGGGAGCTGTTTTTT.

V is TRBV6-5 and J is TRBJ2-5; possibly TRBD2 for D (6 bases). CDR3 length equals 13 residues. The V and J ends lost 3 bases and 7 bases respectively, with 12 bases between them. Germline V gene data show CDR1 as MNHEY and CDR2 as SVGAGI. CDR3 DNA sequence: TGTGCCAGCAGTTATGCAGGAGGGGCGACCCAGTACTTC. Residues: CASSYAGGATQYF.

The chain recombines TRBV28 with TRBJ1-3; maybe TRBD1 (6 bases). Germline CDR1 is MDHEN and CDR2 is SYDVKM. This CDR3 has 16 amino acids. V was cut by 1 base and J by 4 bases, with 14 bases left in between. CDR3 nucleotides: TGTGCCAGCAGTTTATTTTCGAGACAGGCCGGAAACACCATATATTTT. Protein: CASSLFSRQAGNTIYF.

The chain is built from TRBV30 and TRBJ1-5; maybe TRBD1 (5 bases). V lost 3 bases and J lost 2, with 17 bases in between. Germline V gene data show CDR1 as GTSNPN and CDR2 as SVGIG (reference sequence). CDR3 length: 16 amino acids. The chain's CDR3 is CAWSSPRGKGNQPQHF. For the CDR3, the DNA is TGTGCCTGGAGCTCCCCACGGGGGAAGGGCAATCAGCCCCAGCATTTT. Filled out from reference TRBV30 and TRBJ1-5, the complete variable domain reads SQTIHQWPATLVQPVGSPLSLECTVEGTSNPNLYWYRQAAGRGLQLLFYSVGIGQISSEVPQNLSASRPQDRQFILSSKKLLLSDSGFYLCAWSSPRGKGNQPQHFGDGTRLSIL.

This chain connects TRBV2 to TRBJ1-5; D gene uncertain. CDR1 and CDR2 (germline): SNHLY, FYNNEI. The CDR3 sequence is 14 residues long. V dropped 4 bases and J dropped 5 bases, with 12 bases sitting between them. The CDR3 region has the DNA TGTGCCAGCAGTGGGGCGACACTTGATCAGCCCCAGCATTTT. Encoded protein: CASSGATLDQPQHF.

The chain combines TRBV13 with TRBJ2-7, with TRBD2 identical over 11 bases. This CDR3 has 15 amino acids. Germline V gene data show CDR1 as PRHDT and CDR2 as FYEKMQ (reference sequence). Unmatched junction bases numbered 6, after V lost 5 bases and J lost 3 bases. This chain's CDR3 is CASSERLAGNYEQYF. In nucleotides, the CDR3 is TGTGCCAGCAGCGAACGACTAGCGGGAAACTACGAGCAGTACTTC.

V is TRBV29-1 and J is TRBJ2-5; no firm D call. The length of the CDR3 is 13 residues. CDR1 and CDR2 (germline): SQVTM, ANQGSEA. Trimming removed 6 bases at V and 2 bases at J, with 13 bases between. In nucleotides, the CDR3 is TGCAGCGTCTCCTGGGCGCCTCAAGAGACCCAGTACTTC. It is translated as CSVSWAPQETQYF.